The clone carrying this T cell receptor beta chain has a handful of counts. In the authors' methods: Scientists estimated how many nucleated cells there were by amplifying reference gene primers. Some clones are missing from TCRdb's copy, which holds only in-frame ones; the method was immunoSEQ multiplex PCR. Clone size and V and J calls were adopted from that table, with D and trimming inferred from the DNA. The sample lists under 200,000 clones, approximately 80% seen once, with under 6.5% in the top ten. The entry originates in a study of blood T cell repertoires in COVID-19. Study-wide context: Samples came from the United States, Italy and Spain, spanning acute and convalescent COVID-19. Nucleic acid was either cDNA or gDNA, and it came from T cells, B-cell-depleted T cells, or PBMCs.

The germline gives CDR1 SGHAT, CDR2 FQNNGV. The V and J ends lost 5 bases and 6 bases respectively, with 19 bases between them. The CDR3 totals 15 residues. Input material: PBMCs or T cells enriched from blood (not recorded which). V gene TRBV11-2 combines with J gene TRBJ1-2; D is perhaps TRBD1 (6 bases). The receptor's source is a woman aged 55-69 years with acute COVID-19. CDR3 protein: CASSHTDQGINGYTF. Written as DNA, the CDR3 is TGTGCCAGCAGCCATACCGACCAGGGGATTAATGGCTACACCTTC.